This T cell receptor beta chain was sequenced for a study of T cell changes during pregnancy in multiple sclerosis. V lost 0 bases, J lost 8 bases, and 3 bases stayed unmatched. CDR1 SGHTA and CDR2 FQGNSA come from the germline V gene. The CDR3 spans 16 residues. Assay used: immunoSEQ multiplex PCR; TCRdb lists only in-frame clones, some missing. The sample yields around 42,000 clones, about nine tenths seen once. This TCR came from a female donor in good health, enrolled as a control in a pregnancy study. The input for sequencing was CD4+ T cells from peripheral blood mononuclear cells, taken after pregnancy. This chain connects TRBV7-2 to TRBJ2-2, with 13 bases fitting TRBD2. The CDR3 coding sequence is TGTGCCAGCAGCTTAGCGGGACTAGCGGGGCGGGGGGAGCTGTTTTTT. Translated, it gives CASSLAGLAGRGELFF.